These T cell receptor beta chains were read from a single sample in a study of patients and donors after allogeneic stem cell transplantation. TCRdb reprocessed the RT-PCR reads via MiXCR and lists one record per CDR3 protein. Among around 200,000 distinct CDR3 sequences listed, around 40% were seen once. Sequencing was carried out using blood, either unsorted or a sorted T cell fraction (not recorded which). The receptors shown here come from a human donor who was either an allogeneic HSCT recipient or a stem cell or donor lymphocyte infusion donor (not recorded which). It is not recorded whose cells these are; they may come from a transplant donor. CDR3s include the opening cysteine and the closing phenylalanine or tryptophan. Each record gives: J gene, V gene, CDR3 protein.

J gene: TRBJ2-5; V gene: TRBV29-1; CDR3 protein: CSVDRDSQTQYF
J gene: TRBJ1-5; V gene: TRBV18; CDR3 protein: CASSPIGSRNQPQHF
J gene: TRBJ2-3; V gene: TRBV29-1; CDR3 protein: CSVEGASTDTQYF
J gene: TRBJ1-2; V gene: TRBV7-9; CDR3 protein: CASSLVGQGPYYGYTF
J gene: TRBJ1-1; V gene: TRBV7-9; CDR3 protein: CASSLQGVNTEAFF
J gene: TRBJ1-2; V gene: TRBV6-1; CDR3 protein: CASSEPGPKSDTF
J gene: TRBJ1-2; V gene: TRBV4-1; CDR3 protein: CASSRGRYYGYTF
J gene: TRBJ1-1; V gene: TRBV7-2; CDR3 protein: CASSPRTGINTEAFF
J gene: TRBJ2-5; V gene: TRBV25-1; CDR3 protein: CASSANGWGEQETQYF
J gene: TRBJ1-6; V gene: TRBV27; CDR3 protein: CASSEDRDSPYNSPLHF